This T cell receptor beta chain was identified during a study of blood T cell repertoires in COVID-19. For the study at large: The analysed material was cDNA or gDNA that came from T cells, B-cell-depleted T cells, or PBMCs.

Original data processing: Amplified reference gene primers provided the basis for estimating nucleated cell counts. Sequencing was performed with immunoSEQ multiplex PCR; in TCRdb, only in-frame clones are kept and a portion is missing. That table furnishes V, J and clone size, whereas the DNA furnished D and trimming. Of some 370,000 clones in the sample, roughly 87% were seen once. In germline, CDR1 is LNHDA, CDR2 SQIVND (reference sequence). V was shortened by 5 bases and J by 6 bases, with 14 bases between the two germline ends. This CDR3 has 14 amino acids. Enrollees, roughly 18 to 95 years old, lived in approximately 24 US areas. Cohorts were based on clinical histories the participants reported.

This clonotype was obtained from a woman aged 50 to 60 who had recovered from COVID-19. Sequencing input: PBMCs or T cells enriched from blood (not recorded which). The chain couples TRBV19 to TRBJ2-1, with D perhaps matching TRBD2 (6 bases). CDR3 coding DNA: TGTGCCAGTAGTCCAGGGCGGGATTTCAATGAGCAGTTCTTC. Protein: CASSPGRDFNEQFF.